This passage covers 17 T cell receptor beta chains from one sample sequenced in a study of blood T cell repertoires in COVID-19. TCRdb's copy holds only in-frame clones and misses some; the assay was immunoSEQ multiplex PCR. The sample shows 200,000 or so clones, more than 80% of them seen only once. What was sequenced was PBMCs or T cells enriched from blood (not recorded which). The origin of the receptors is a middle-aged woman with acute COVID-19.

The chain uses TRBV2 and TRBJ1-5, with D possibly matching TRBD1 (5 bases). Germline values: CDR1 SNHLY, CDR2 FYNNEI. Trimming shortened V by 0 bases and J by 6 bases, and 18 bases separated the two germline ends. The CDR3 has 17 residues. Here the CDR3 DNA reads TGTGCCAGCAGTGAAGCTGGGGTCGTTGCAGGGTCTCAGCCCCAGCATTTT. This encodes CASSEAGVVAGSQPQHF.

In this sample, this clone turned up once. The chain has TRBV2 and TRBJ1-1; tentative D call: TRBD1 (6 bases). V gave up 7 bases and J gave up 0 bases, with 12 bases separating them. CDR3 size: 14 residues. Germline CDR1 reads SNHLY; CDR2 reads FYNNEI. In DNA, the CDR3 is TGTGCCAGCACAAAGCGACAGGTGAACACTGAAGCTTTCTTT. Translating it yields CASTKRQVNTEAFF.

The CDR3 spells CASSRSKTVNTEAFF. The CDR3 DNA reads as TGTGCCAGCAGTAGAAGTAAGACAGTGAACACTGAAGCTTTCTTT. The rearrangement uses TRBV6-5 and TRBJ1-1, with a tentative D call TRBD1 (5 bases). From germline, CDR1 is MNHEY and CDR2 SVGAGI. V shed 5 bases and J shed 0 bases, with 13 bases lying between them. The CDR3 has 15 amino acids.

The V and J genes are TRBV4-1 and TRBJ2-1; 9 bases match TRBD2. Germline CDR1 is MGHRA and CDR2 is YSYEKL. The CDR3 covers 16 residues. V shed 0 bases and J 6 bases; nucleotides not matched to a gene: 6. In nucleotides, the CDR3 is TGCGCCAGCAGCCAAGACTCCGGGACTAGCATCAATGAGCAGTTCTTC. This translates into CASSQDSGTSINEQFF.

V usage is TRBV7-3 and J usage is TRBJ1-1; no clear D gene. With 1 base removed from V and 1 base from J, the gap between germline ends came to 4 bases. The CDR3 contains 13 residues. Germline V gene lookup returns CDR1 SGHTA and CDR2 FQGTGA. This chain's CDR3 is CASSLSKNTEAFF. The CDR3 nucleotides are TGTGCCAGCAGCTTAAGTAAGAACACTGAAGCTTTCTTT.

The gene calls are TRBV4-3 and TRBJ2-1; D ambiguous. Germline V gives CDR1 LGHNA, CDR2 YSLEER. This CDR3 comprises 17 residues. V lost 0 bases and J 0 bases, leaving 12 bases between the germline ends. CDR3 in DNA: TGCGCCAGCAGCCAAGATTACTCGGAGACCTCCTACAATGAGCAGTTCTTC. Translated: CASSQDYSETSYNEQFF.

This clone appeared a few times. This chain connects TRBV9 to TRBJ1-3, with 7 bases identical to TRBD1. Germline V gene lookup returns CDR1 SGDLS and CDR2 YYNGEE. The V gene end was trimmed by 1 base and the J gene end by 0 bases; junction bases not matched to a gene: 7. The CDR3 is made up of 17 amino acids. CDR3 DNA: TGTGCCAGCAGCGTACAGGGGGTACAGAGCTCTGGAAACACCATATATTTT. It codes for CASSVQGVQSSGNTIYF.

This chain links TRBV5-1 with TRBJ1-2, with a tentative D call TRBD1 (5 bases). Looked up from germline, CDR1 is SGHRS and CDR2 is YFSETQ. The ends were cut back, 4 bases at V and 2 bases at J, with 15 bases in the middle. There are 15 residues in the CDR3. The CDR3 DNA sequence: TGCGCCAGCAGCCACGGCCGGGGGTTCAACTATGGCTACACCTTC. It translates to CASSHGRGFNYGYTF.

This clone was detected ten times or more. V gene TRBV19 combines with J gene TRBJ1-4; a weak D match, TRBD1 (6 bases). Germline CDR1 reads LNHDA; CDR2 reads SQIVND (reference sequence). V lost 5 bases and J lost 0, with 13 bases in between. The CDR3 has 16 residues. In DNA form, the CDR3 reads TGTGCCAGTAGTTTAAGGACAGTTACAACTAATGAAAAACTGTTTTTT. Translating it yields CASSLRTVTTNEKLFF.

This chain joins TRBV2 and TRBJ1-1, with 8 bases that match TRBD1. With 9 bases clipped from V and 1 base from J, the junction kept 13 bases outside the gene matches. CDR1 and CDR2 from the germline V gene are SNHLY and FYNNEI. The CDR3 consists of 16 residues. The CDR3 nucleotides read TGTGCCAGTACACCGACAGGGGAGAGTGGGAACACTGAAGCTTTCTTT. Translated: CASTPTGESGNTEAFF.

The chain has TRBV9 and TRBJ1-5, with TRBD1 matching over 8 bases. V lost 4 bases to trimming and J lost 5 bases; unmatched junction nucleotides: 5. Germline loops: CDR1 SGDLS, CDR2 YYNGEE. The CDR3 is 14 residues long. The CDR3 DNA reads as TGTGCCAGCAGCCAAGGACAGGGAGATCAGCCCCAGCATTTT. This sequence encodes CASSQGQGDQPQHF.

The CDR3 here is CASSDRIILYGYTF. In DNA form, the CDR3 reads TGTGCCAGCAGTGACAGGATTATACTCTATGGCTACACCTTC. This chain links TRBV6-1 with TRBJ1-2; no reliable D call. The CDR3 is 14 residues long. Trimming removed 3 bases from V and 4 bases from J, with 12 bases in between. Germline CDR1 and CDR2: MNHNS and SASEGT.

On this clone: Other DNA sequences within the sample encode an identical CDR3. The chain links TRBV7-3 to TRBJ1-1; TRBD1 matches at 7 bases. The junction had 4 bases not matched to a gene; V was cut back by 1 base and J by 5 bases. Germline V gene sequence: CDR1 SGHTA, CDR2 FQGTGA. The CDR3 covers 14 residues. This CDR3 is CASSLSGTVTEAFF. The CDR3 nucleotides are TGTGCCAGCAGCTTAAGCGGGACAGTAACTGAAGCTTTCTTT.

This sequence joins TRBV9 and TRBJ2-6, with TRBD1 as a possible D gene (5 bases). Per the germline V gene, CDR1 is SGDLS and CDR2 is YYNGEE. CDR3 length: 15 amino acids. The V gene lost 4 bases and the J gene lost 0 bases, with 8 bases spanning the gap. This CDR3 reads CASSSQGSGANVLTF. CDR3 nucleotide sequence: TGTGCCAGCAGCTCCCAGGGCTCTGGGGCCAACGTCCTGACTTTC.

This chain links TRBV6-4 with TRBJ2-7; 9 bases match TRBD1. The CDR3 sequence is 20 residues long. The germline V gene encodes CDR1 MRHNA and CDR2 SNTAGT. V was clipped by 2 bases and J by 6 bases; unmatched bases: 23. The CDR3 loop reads CASSDRAGTGLQPPLCEQYF. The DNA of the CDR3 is TGTGCCAGCAGTGACCGGGCGGGGACAGGGCTTCAACCCCCTCTCTGCGAGCAGTACTTC.

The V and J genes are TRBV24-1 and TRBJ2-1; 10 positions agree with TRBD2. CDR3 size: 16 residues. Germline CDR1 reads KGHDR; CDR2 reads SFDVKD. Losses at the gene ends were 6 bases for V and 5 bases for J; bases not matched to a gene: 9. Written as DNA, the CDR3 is TGTGCCACCAGTTATGGGACAGCGGGGGGGGACAATGAGCAGTTCTTC. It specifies CATSYGTAGGDNEQFF.

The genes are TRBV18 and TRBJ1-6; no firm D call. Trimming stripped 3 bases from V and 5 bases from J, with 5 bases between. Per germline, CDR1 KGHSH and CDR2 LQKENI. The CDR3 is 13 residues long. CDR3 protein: CASSPIDNSPLHF. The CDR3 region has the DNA TGTGCCAGCTCACCTATCGATAATTCACCCCTCCACTTT. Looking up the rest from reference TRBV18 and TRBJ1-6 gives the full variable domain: NAGVMQNPRHLVRRRGQEARLRCSPMKGHSHVYWYRQLPEEGLKFMVYLQKENIIDESGMPKERFSAEFPKEGPSILRIQQVVRGDSAAYFCASSPIDNSPLHFGNGTRLTVT.